This T cell receptor beta chain was sequenced for a study of Graves' ophthalmopathy and Graves' hyperthyroidism. Amplification of the TCR beta CDR3 regions used RNA transcripts (as template). After a first-round RT-PCR with HTBI primers, a second-round multiplex PCR was run. TCRdb re-derived calls from the multiplex PCR reads in MiXCR, one entry per CDR3 protein. Of around 1.1 million distinct CDR3 sequences in the sample, about 35% were seen once. Diagnosis used clinical symptoms, serum thyroxine, TRAb, thyroid ultrasound and orbital computed tomography. Study-level results: It was with approximately 69% sensitivity and about 72% specificity that the model predicted ophthalmopathy progression.

V shed 3 bases and J shed 5 bases, with 11 bases lying between them. The germline gives CDR1 SNHLY, CDR2 FYNNEI. The CDR3 length is 13 residues. As regards this clonotype: What it binds is unknown.

The chain recombines TRBV2 with TRBJ2-7; tentatively, D is TRBD2 (5 bases). This receptor was identified in an adult man with Graves' hyperthyroidism. Material for sequencing was peripheral blood or thyroid tissue (not recorded which). The CDR3 region has the DNA TGTGCCAGCAGTGAGTGGGTTAGCGACGAGCAGTACTTC. Protein: CASSEWVSDEQYF. Filled out from reference TRBV2 and TRBJ2-7, the complete variable domain reads EPEVTQTPSHQVTQMGQEVILRCVPISNHLYFYWYRQILGQKVEFLVSFYNNEISEKSEIFDDQFSVERPDGSNFTLKIRSTKLEDSAMYFCASSEWVSDEQYFGPGTRLTVT.